A single sample is the source of the 20 T cell receptor beta chains below, sequenced in a study of beta chain features in type 1 diabetes. These receptors have no known antigen. Study-level points and caveats: For Type 1 diabetes patients, all four CD4+ subsets carried TCRB CDR3s that were moderately but significantly shorter.

Investigators reverse transcribed all isolated RNA, so they sequenced expressed TCRB transcripts. The method was immunoSEQ multiplex PCR; TCRdb's version includes in-frame clones alone and lacks a portion of them. Of around 70,000 clones in the sample, about 50% are singletons; the top ten hold 0.7%. Material for sequencing was central memory CD4+ T cells from blood. Source of these receptors: a man younger than 40 with type 1 diabetes.

This clone was recorded a few times. V usage is TRBV6-5 and J usage is TRBJ2-5; D is ambiguous. The germline CDR1 and CDR2 sequences are MNHEY and SVGAGI. The length of the CDR3 is 16 residues. V was pared by 2 bases and J by 5 bases, with 18 bases between. The CDR3 bases are TGTGCCAGCAGTTACCGTGAAGTAGCTGGAGCCGAGACCCAGTACTTC. It translates to CASSYREVAGAETQYF.

This chain links TRBV4-1 with TRBJ2-1, with D possibly TRBD2 on 6 matching bases. The CDR3 contains 15 residues. Germline-derived CDR1 and CDR2 are MGHRA and YSYEKL. Trimming took off 0 bases at V and 9 bases at J, with 15 bases between the two ends. CDR3 sequence reads: CASSQDRVGSGEQFF. The CDR3 DNA follows: TGCGCCAGCAGCCAAGATCGAGTGGGTAGCGGTGAGCAGTTCTTC.

Notes on this clone: Germline is not matched at one junction end, which may reflect a read error. This chain links TRBV28 with TRBJ2-7; the D gene is possibly TRBD1 (5 bases). The CDR3 spans 11 residues. Germline V gives CDR1 MDHEN, CDR2 SYDVKM. The CDR3 loop reads CASSLDTAVNF. In nucleotides, the CDR3 is TGTGCCAGCAGTTTGGACACAGCAGTAAACTTC.

In this sample, this clone turned up a few times. This chain links TRBV7-8 with TRBJ2-5, with TRBD1 identical over 10 bases. The CDR3 loop spans 15 amino acids. V was clipped by 5 bases and J by 5 bases; unmatched bases: 8. The germline gives CDR1 SGHVS, CDR2 FQNEAQ. The CDR3 region is CASSPLGQGRETQYF. CDR3 coding DNA: TGTGCCAGCAGCCCTCTGGGACAGGGGCGGGAGACCCAGTACTTC.

This chain uses TRBV6-1 with TRBJ2-1; weak D call: TRBD1 (6 bases). Germline lookup yields CDR1 MNHNS and CDR2 SASEGT. V dropped 6 bases and J dropped 4 bases, with 16 bases sitting between them. The CDR3 has 15 amino acids. Written as DNA, the CDR3 is TGTGCCAGCAGGGAGGACAGAACGATGTACAATGAGCAGTTCTTC. As protein: CASREDRTMYNEQFF.

J is TRBJ2-5 and V is TRBV6-5; 7 bases are shared with TRBD1. The DNA end favors TRBJ2-7, so the J call may be wrong. CDR1 is MNHEY and CDR2 is SVGAGI in the germline V gene. This CDR3 spans 13 amino acids. The CDR3 protein is CASRTLRGHEQYF. CDR3 bases: TGTGCCAGCCGTACTCTTAGGGGGCACGAGCAGTACTTC.

The genes are TRBV18 and TRBJ2-5; 15 bases agree with TRBD2. The J call may be incorrect, as the DNA end agrees better with TRBJ2-7. CDR1 KGHSH and CDR2 LQKENI come from the germline V gene. The CDR3 runs to 18 residues. The CDR3 spells CASSPPPGLAGGPYEQYF. The CDR3 nucleotides are TGTGCCAGCTCACCACCCCCGGGACTAGCGGGGGGACCCTACGAGCAGTACTTC.

The chain uses TRBV27 and TRBJ1-6; 7 positions match TRBD1. The CDR3 length is 14 residues. The germline V gene encodes CDR1 MNHEY and CDR2 SMNVEV (reference sequence). Trimming removed 6 bases from V and 5 bases from J; junction bases left unmatched: 4. CDR3 loop: CASSLQGNNSPLHF. The CDR3 DNA follows: TGTGCCAGCAGCCTACAGGGGAATAATTCACCCCTCCACTTT.

This clone was observed once. At one boundary the junction diverges from the germline segment, which might be a read error. The CDR3 DNA sequence: TGTGCCAGCAGCTTCGGACAGGCGAACACTGAAGCTTCCTTT. It yields the protein CASSFGQANTEASF. The chain uses TRBV4-2 and TRBJ1-1; 7 bases are shared with TRBD1. In germline, CDR1 is LGHNA, CDR2 YNFKEQ. CDR3 length equals 14 residues.

The chain links TRBV15 to TRBJ1-1; TRBD1 is a possible D gene (6 bases). The CDR3 sequence is 15 residues long. Germline assignment: CDR1 LNHNV and CDR2 YYDKDF (reference sequence). V was cut by 3 bases and J by 0 bases, with 11 bases left in between. The CDR3 is CATSRAQGMNTEAFF. The CDR3 region has the DNA TGTGCCACCAGCAGGGCGCAGGGGATGAACACTGAAGCTTTCTTT.

This clone occurred a few times. This chain uses TRBV7-6 with TRBJ1-1; no definite D call. Per germline, CDR1 SGHVS and CDR2 FNYEAQ. V lost 4 bases, J lost 1 base, and 7 bases lay in between. The CDR3 is 13 residues long. Here the CDR3 reads CASSSKQNTEAFF. For the CDR3, the DNA is TGTGCCAGCAGCTCCAAACAGAACACTGAAGCTTTCTTT.

This clone was counted between two and nine times. The chain's CDR3 is CASSAGQGLQGRSEQFF. The CDR3 DNA is TGTGCCAGCAGCGCCGGACAGGGACTCCAAGGTAGGAGTGAGCAGTTCTTC. V usage is TRBV11-2 and J usage is TRBJ2-1; 8 bases fit TRBD1. This CDR3 region has 17 residues. Germline V gene data show CDR1 as SGHAT and CDR2 as FQNNGV. The J segment lost 9 bases and the V segment lost 5 bases, leaving 18 bases of the junction unmatched.

With respect to this clone: Because the CDR3's place on the DNA is in doubt, the DNA is left out and the CDR3 is given as listed by TCRdb. The chain combines TRBV5-1 with TRBJ2-2; TRBD2, the D gene given by the table, was not confirmed from the DNA. A total of 12 residues make up the CDR3, ends included. Germline CDR1 and CDR2: SGHRS and YFSETQ. CDR3 in amino acids: CASSGVPRSCFF.

This clone has only a few counts. This chain links TRBV19 with TRBJ1-1; 7 nucleotides align to TRBD1. V shed 7 bases and J 1 base; nucleotides not matched to a gene: 6. CDR3 length: 14 amino acids. The germline V gene has CDR1 LNHDA and CDR2 SQIVND (reference sequence). In DNA form, the CDR3 reads TGTGCCAGTAACCCGACAGGGCGGAACACTGAAGCTTTCTTT. This codes for CASNPTGRNTEAFF.

The chain is built from TRBV28 and TRBJ1-2; unclear D gene. This CDR3 is 13 amino acids long. Germline CDR1 MDHEN, CDR2 SYDVKM. V lost 4 bases, J lost 8 bases, and 14 bases lay in between. The CDR3 nucleotides read TGTGCCAGCAGTTCCCCGACGGAGATCGGCTACACCTTC. Its protein is CASSSPTEIGYTF.

V usage is TRBV7-8 and J usage is TRBJ2-3; 11 nucleotides align to TRBD2. Germline V gives CDR1 SGHVS, CDR2 FQNEAQ. The CDR3 extends over 14 amino acids. V lost 5 bases, J lost 3 bases, and 1 base stayed unmatched. DNA for the CDR3: TGTGCCAGCAGCCCTAGCGGGGGGACAGATACGCAGTATTTT. This codes for CASSPSGGTDTQYF. Together with reference TRBV7-8 and TRBJ2-3, the CDR3 gives the full variable domain: GAGVSQSPRYKVAKRGQDVALRCDPISGHVSLFWYQQALGQGPEFLTYFQNEAQLDKSGLPSDRFFAERPEGSVSTLKIQRTQQEDSAVYLCASSPSGGTDTQYFGPGTRLTVL.

V and J are TRBV27 and TRBJ2-7; D perhaps matches TRBD1 (5 bases). The CDR3 sequence is 14 residues long. Germline V gene sequence: CDR1 MNHEY, CDR2 SMNVEV (reference sequence). Between the trimmed V and J ends, which lost 6 bases and 0 bases, there was a span of 12 bases. The CDR3: CASSRAGFSYEQYF. CDR3 coding DNA: TGTGCCAGCAGCCGCGCAGGGTTCTCCTACGAGCAGTACTTC.

J is TRBJ2-1 and V is TRBV2, with a possible D match to TRBD2 (5 bases). The V and J ends lost 5 bases and 9 bases respectively, with 20 bases between them. The CDR3 is 15 residues long. From germline, CDR1 is SNHLY and CDR2 FYNNEI. CDR3 DNA sequence: TGTGCCAGCAGTCCCATCCGGGGAACCGGGGTTGAGCAGTTCTTC. It translates to CASSPIRGTGVEQFF.

This clone was detected only a few times. This sequence joins TRBV29-1 and TRBJ1-1; 9 bases line up with TRBD1. J was trimmed by 3 bases and V by 6 bases; bases with no gene match: 8. The germline CDR1 and CDR2 sequences are SQVTM and ANQGSEA. The CDR3 length is 14 residues. The CDR3 DNA follows: TGCAGCGTCATTCCGGGACAGGGCTACACTGAAGCTTTCTTT. Its protein is CSVIPGQGYTEAFF.

This chain connects TRBV11-3 to TRBJ1-1; TRBD1 matches at 7 bases. CDR1 and CDR2 from the germline V gene are SGHNT and YENEEA. The CDR3 has 13 amino acids. Trimming took 5 bases from V and 4 from J; bases not matched to a gene: 4. CDR3 DNA: TGTGCCAGCAGCCAGACAGGGTCCACTGAAGCTTTCTTT. Protein product: CASSQTGSTEAFF.